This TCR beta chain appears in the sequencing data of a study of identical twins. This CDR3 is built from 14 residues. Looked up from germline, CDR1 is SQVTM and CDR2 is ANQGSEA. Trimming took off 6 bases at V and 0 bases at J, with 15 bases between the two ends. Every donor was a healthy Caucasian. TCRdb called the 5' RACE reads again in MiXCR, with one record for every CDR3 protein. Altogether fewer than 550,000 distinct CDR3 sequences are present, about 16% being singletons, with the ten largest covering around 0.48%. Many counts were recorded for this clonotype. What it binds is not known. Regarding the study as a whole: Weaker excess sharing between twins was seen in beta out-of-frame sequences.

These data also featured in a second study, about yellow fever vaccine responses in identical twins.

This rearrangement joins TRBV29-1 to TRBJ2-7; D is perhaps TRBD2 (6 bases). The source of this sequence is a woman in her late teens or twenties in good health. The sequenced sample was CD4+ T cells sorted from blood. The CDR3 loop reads CSVRTGGSSYEQYF. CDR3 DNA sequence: TGCAGCGTCCGGACCGGGGGTAGCTCCTACGAGCAGTACTTC.